This record looks at one T cell receptor (beta chain) sequence and its context. Original processing notes: Amplification with reference gene primers provided the estimates of nucleated cell counts. Using immunoSEQ multiplex PCR, the repertoire was profiled, and TCRdb retains in-frame clones only, with some absent. V and J calls plus clone size are reproduced from that table; the DNA served to infer D and trimming. The sample shows over 150,000 clones, 75% to 85% of them seen only once. The data were taken from a study of blood T cell repertoires in COVID-19. Across the whole study: PBMCs, B-cell-depleted T cells, or T cells provided the cDNA or gDNA that made up the material.

Germline CDR1 KGHDR, CDR2 SFDVKD. The length of the CDR3 is 18 residues. The ends lost 4 bases at V and 6 bases at J; junction bases unmatched: 19. Seattle's enrolled individuals joined amid active infection and were then monitored longitudinally. The TCR originated in an older woman with COVID-19, enrolled during active disease. The chain joins TRBV24-1 to TRBJ1-2; 7 bases match TRBD1. Specimen: peripheral blood. The DNA for the CDR3 is TGTGCCACCAGTGACCCCCCGACAGGGAGCAGTCGGGAAGATGGCTACACCTTC. This translates into CATSDPPTGSSREDGYTF.